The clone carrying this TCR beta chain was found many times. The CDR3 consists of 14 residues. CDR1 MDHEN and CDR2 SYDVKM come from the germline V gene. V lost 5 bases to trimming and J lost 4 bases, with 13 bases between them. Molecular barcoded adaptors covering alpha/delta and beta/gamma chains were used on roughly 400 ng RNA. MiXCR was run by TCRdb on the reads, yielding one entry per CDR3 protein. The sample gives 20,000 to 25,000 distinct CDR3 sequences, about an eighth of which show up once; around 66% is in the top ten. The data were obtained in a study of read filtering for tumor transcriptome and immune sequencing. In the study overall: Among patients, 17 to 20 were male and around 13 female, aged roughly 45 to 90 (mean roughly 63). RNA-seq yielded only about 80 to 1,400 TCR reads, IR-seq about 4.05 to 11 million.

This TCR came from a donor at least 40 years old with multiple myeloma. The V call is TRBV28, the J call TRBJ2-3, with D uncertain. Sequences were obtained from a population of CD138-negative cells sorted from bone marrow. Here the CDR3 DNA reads TGTGCCAGCAGTCTCCCTGGTGGGTCAGATACGCAGTATTTT. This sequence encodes CASSLPGGSDTQYF. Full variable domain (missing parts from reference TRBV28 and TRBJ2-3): DVKVTQSSRYLVKRTGEKVFLECVQDMDHENMFWYRQDPGLGLRLIYFSYDVKMKEKGDIPEGYSVSREKKERFSLILESASTNQTSMYLCASSLPGGSDTQYFGPGTRLTVL.